This section outlines one TCR beta chain sequence together with its context. Its antigen is undetermined. TCRdb reprocessed the 5' RACE reads via MiXCR and lists one record per CDR3 protein. Of some 300,000 distinct CDR3 sequences listed, approximately 11% are singletons. The sample is drawn from a study of T cells after yellow fever vaccination. The wider study: With SMART-Seq v4 Ultra Low Input, the fractions containing low cell numbers were prepared.

Trimming took off 4 bases at V and 8 bases at J, with 21 bases between the two ends. This CDR3 has 15 residues. Looked up from germline, CDR1 is SGHKS and CDR2 is YYEKEE (reference sequence). General observations from the study: Re-detected after boosting: most primary clones, more than 95% of CD4 and about 85% of CD8.

The specimen comprised CD4+ T cells sorted from PBMCs, sampled 45 days after the yellow fever booster vaccination. This receptor was obtained from a man between 18 and 35 years old who received the YFV17D yellow fever vaccine. The chain carries TRBV5-5 and TRBJ1-2, with a tentative D call TRBD1 (6 bases). The CDR3 reads CASSREQGLGGGYTF. The CDR3 DNA reads as TGTGCCAGCAGCAGGGAACAGGGCCTTGGTGGGGGCTACACCTTC.